The source of this T cell receptor beta chain is a study of cytomegalovirus exposure and HLA in healthy donors. Findings and limits, study-wide: According to the study, 160 or so TCR beta chains were cytomegalovirus-associated. Differences between HLA loci emerged in a later analysis of TCR association rates, with DRB1 most and HLA-C fewest.

On this clone: Its target is not known.

Whereas donors were nominally healthy upon sampling, unrecorded immune exposures were probable. The V end was cut by 3 bases, the J end by 1 base, with 7 bases between. The CDR3 loop spans 15 amino acids. Germline V gene sequence: CDR1 LNHNV, CDR2 YYDKDF (reference sequence). Both 60 Vbeta primers and 13 Jbeta primers went into the PCR. In the study's own analysis: Around 9.9 million shared chains were among the approximately 76 million unique TCR beta chains that a later analysis counted. The repertoire was sequenced with immunoSEQ multiplex PCR; TCRdb's copy has only in-frame clones and lacks some. The V and J calls and clone size are taken from that table; D and trimming were inferred from the DNA. The sample carries about 76,000 clones, about 80% recorded once.

Material: PBMCs. V is TRBV15 and J is TRBJ2-6; D is possibly TRBD2 (6 bases). The sequence derives from a man aged 25-45 years in good health and CMV-seronegative. In DNA form, the CDR3 reads TGTGCCACCAGCAGGGCGGGATCTGGGGCCAACGTCCTGACTTTC. Translated, it gives CATSRAGSGANVLTF.